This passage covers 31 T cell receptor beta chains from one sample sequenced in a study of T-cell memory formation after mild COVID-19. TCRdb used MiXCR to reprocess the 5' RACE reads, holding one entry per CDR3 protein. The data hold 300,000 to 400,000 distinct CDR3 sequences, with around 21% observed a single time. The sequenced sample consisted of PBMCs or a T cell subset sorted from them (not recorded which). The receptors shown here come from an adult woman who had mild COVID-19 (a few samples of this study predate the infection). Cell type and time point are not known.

The CDR3 region has the DNA TGTGCCAGCAGTCCTATTACAGGGGGGGACACCATATATTTT. Translated, it gives CASSPITGGDTIYF. This chain joins TRBV12-3 or TRBV12-4 and TRBJ1-3, with 8 bases identical to TRBD1. Unmatched junction bases numbered 8, after V lost 5 bases and J lost 8 bases. The CDR3 covers 14 residues.

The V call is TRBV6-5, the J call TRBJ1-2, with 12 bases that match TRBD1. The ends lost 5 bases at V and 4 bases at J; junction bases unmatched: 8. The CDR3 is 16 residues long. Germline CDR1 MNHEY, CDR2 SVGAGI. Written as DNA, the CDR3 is TGTGCCAGCAGTCCCGGGACAGGGGGCGGGAGCTATGGCTACACCTTC. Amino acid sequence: CASSPGTGGGSYGYTF.

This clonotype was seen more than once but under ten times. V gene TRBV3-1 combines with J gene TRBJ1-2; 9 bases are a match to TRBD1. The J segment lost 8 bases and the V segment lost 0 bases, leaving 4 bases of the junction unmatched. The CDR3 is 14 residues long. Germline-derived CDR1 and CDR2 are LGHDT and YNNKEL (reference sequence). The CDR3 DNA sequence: TGTGCCAGCAGCCAAGATGGGACAGGGCGAGGCTACACCTTC. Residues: CASSQDGTGRGYTF.

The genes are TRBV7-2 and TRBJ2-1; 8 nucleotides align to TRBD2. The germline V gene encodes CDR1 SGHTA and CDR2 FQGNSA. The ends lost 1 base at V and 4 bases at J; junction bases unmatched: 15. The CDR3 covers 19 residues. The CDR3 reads CASSLVGFGTSGPYNEQFF. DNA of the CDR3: TGTGCCAGCAGCTTAGTCGGTTTCGGTACTAGCGGACCATACAATGAGCAGTTCTTC.

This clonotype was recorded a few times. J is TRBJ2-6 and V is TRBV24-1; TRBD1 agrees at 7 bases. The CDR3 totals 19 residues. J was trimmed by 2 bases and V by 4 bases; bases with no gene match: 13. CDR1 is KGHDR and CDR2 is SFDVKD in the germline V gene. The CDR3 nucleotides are TGTGCCACCAGTGACCCTGGACAGGACCTCTTCGCTGGGGCCAACGTCCTGACTTTC. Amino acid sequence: CATSDPGQDLFAGANVLTF.

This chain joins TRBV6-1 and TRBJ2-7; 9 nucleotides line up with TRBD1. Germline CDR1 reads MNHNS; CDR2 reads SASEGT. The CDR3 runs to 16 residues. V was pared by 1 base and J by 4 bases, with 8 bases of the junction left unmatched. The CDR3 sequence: CASSEGAGQGKYEQYF. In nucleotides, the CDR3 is TGTGCCAGCAGTGAAGGTGCTGGACAGGGGAAGTACGAGCAGTACTTC.

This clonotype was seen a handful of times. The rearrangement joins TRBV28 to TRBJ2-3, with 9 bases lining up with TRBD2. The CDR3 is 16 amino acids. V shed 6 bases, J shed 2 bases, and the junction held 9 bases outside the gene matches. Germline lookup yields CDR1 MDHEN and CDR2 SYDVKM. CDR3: CASSKTLAGSTDTQYF. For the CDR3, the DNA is TGTGCCAGCAGCAAAACACTAGCGGGCTCCACAGATACGCAGTATTTT.

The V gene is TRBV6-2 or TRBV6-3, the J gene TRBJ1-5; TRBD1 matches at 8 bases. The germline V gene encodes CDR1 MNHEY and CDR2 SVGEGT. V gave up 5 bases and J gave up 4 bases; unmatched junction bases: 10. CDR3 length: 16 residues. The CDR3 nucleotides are TGTGCCAGCAGTCACCCCGGGACAGGAGATAATCAGCCCCAGCATTTT. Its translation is CASSHPGTGDNQPQHF.

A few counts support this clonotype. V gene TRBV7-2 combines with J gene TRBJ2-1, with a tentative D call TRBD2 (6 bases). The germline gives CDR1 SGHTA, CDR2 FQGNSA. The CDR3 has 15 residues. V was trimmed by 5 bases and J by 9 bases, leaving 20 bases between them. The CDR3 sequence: CASSTRGGLVSEQFF. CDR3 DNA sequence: TGTGCCAGCAGCACTAGAGGAGGGCTAGTATCTGAGCAGTTCTTC.

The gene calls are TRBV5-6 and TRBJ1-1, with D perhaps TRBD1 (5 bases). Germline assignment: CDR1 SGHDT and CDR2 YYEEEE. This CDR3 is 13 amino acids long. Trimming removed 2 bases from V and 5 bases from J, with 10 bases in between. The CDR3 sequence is CASSFGDGTEAFF. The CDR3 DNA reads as TGTGCCAGCAGCTTCGGGGACGGGACTGAAGCTTTCTTT.

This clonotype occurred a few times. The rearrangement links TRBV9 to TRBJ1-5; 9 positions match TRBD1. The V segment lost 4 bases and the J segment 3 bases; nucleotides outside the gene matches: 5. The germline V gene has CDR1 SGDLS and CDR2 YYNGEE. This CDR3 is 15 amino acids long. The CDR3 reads CASSPGQGHNQPQHF. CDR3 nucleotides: TGTGCCAGCAGCCCGGGACAGGGCCACAATCAGCCCCAGCATTTT.

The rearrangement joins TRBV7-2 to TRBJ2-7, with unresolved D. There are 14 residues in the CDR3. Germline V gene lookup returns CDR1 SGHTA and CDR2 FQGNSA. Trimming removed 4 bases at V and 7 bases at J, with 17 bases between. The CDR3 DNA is TGTGCCAGCAGCTCGTGGGCGTACGTGGATGAGCAGTACTTC. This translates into CASSSWAYVDEQYF.

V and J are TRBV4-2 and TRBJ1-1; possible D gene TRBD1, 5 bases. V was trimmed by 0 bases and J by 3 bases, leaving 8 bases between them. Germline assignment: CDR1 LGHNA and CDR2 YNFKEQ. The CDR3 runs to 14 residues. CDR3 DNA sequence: TGTGCCAGCAGCCAAGATGGGGGGGACACTGAAGCTTTCTTT. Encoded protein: CASSQDGGDTEAFF.

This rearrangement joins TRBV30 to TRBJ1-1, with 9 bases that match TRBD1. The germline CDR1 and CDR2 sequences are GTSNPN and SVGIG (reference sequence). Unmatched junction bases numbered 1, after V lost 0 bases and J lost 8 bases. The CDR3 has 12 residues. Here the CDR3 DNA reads TGTGCCTGGAGTGTAACAGGGGGCGAAGCTTTCTTT. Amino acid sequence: CAWSVTGGEAFF.

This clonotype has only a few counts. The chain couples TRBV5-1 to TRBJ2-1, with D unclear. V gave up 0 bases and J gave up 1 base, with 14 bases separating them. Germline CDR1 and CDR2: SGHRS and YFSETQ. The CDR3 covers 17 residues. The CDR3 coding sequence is TGCGCCAGCAGCTTGGCCGGAAGTCCCCTTTCCTACAATGAGCAGTTCTTC. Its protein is CASSLAGSPLSYNEQFF.

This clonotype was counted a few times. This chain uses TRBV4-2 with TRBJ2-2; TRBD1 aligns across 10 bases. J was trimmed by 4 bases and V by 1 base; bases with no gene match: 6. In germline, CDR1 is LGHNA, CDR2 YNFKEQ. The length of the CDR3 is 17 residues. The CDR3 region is CASSQAPGQGFTGELFF. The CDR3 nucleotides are TGTGCCAGCAGCCAAGCACCGGGACAGGGGTTCACCGGGGAGCTGTTTTTT.

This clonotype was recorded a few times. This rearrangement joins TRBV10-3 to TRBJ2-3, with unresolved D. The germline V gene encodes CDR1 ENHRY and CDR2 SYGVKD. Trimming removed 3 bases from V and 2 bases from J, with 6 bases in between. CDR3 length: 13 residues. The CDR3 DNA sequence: TGTGCCATCAGTGAAGATACCACAGATACGCAGTATTTT. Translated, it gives CAISEDTTDTQYF.

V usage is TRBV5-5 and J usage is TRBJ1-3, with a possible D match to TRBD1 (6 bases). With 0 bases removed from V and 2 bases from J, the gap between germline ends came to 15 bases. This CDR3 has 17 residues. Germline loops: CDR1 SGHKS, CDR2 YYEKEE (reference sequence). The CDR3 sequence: CASSLESTGQAGNTIYF. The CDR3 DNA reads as TGTGCCAGCAGCTTGGAGTCTACAGGGCAGGCTGGAAACACCATATATTTT.

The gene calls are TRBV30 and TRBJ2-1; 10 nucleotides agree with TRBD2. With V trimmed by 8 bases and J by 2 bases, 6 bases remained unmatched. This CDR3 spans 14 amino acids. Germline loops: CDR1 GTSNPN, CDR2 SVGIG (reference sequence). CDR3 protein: CAGSGGVPYNEQFF. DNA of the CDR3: TGTGCCGGCAGCGGGGGGGTTCCCTACAATGAGCAGTTCTTC. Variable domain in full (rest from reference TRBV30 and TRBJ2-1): SQTIHQWPATLVQPVGSPLSLECTVEGTSNPNLYWYRQAAGRGLQLLFYSVGIGQISSEVPQNLSASRPQDRQFILSSKKLLLSDSGFYLCAGSGGVPYNEQFFGPGTRLTVL.

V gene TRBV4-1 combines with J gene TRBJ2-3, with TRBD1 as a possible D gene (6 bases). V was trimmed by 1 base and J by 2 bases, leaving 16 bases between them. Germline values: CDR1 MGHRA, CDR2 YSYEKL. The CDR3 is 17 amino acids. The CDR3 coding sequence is TGCGCCAGCAGCCAAGCCACAGGGCTTGTAACCACAGATACGCAGTATTTT. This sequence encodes CASSQATGLVTTDTQYF.

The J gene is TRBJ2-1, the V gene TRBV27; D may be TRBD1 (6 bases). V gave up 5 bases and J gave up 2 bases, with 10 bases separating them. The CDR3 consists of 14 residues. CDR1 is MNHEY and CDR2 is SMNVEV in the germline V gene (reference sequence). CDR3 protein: CASSQGWTYNEQFF. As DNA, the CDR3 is TGTGCCAGCAGTCAGGGGTGGACCTACAATGAGCAGTTCTTC.

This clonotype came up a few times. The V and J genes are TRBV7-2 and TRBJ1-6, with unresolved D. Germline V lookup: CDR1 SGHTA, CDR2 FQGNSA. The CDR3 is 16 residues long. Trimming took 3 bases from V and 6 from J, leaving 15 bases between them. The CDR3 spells CASSFFPGTSNSPLHF. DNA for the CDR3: TGTGCCAGCAGCTTCTTTCCAGGCACATCTAATTCACCCCTCCACTTT.

The CDR3 region is CASSHPGTSGRAGNEQFF. In DNA form, the CDR3 reads TGTGCCAGCAGCCACCCCGGGACTAGCGGGAGGGCCGGCAATGAGCAGTTCTTC. The chain employs TRBV7-2 and TRBJ2-1; 16 bases agree with TRBD2. The CDR3 runs 18 residues. V dropped 5 bases and J dropped 6; count of bases not matched to a gene: 10. CDR1 is SGHTA and CDR2 is FQGNSA in the germline V gene.

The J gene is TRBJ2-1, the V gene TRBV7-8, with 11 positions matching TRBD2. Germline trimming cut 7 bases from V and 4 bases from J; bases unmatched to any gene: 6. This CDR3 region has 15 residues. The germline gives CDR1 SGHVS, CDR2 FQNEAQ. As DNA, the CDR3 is TGTGCCAGCACCATAGCGGGGGGGCTATACAATGAGCAGTTCTTC. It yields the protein CASTIAGGLYNEQFF.

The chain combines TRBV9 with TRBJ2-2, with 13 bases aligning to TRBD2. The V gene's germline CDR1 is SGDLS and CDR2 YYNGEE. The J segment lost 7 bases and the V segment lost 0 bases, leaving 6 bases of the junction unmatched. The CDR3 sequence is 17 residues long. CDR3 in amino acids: CASSVATSGRAGGELFF. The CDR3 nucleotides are TGTGCCAGCAGCGTAGCTACTAGCGGGAGGGCCGGCGGGGAGCTGTTTTTT.

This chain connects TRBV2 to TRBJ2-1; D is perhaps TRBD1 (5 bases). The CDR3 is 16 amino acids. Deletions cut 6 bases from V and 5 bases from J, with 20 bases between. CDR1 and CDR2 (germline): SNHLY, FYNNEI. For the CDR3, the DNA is TGTGCCAGCAGCGACATTCGGGCAGGGTGGGACAATGAGCAGTTCTTC. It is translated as CASSDIRAGWDNEQFF.

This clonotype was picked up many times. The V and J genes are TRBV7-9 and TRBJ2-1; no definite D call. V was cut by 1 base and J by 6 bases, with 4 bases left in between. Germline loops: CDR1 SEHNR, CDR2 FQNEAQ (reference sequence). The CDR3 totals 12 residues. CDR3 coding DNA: TGTGCCAGCAGCTTAGGTAGCAATGAGCAGTTCTTC. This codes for CASSLGSNEQFF.

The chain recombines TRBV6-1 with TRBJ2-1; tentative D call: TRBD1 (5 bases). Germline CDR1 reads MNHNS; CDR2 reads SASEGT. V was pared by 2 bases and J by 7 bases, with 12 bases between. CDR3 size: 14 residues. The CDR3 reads CASSESPGRNEQFF. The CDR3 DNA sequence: TGTGCCAGCAGTGAATCTCCAGGGCGGAATGAGCAGTTCTTC.

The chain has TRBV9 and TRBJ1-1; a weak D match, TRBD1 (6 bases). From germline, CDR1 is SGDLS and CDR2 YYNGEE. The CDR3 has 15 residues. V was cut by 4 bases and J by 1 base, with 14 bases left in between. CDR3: CASSRRGTTNTEAFF. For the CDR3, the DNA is TGTGCCAGCAGCAGGCGCGGGACAACGAACACTGAAGCTTTCTTT.

CDR3 protein: CAWSEDGLKQNIQYF. As DNA, the CDR3 is TGTGCCTGGAGCGAGGACGGCCTGAAGCAAAACATTCAGTACTTC. The rearrangement links TRBV30 to TRBJ2-4; D uncertain. CDR3 length equals 15 residues. With 3 bases removed from V and 5 bases from J, the gap between germline ends came to 17 bases. Germline CDR1 GTSNPN, CDR2 SVGIG (reference sequence).

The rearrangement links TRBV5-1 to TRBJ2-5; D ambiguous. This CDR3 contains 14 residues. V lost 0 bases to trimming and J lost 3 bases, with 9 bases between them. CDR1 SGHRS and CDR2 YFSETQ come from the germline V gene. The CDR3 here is CASSLGPSEETQYF. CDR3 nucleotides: TGCGCCAGCAGCTTGGGACCCTCAGAAGAGACCCAGTACTTC.